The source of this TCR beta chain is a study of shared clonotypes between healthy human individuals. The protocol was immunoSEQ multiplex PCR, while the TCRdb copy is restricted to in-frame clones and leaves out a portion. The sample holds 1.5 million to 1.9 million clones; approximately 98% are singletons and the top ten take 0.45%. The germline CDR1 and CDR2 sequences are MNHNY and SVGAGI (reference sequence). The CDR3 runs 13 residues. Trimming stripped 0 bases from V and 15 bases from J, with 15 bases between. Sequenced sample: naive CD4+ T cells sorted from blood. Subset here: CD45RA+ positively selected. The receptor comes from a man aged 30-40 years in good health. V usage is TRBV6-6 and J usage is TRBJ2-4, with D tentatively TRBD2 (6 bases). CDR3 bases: TGTGCCAGCAGTTACTCCCGGGACTTTGGAGGGTACTTC. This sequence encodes CASSYSRDFGGYF.